Each of the 24 T cell receptor beta chains below was sequenced from the same sample in a study of CD8+CD57+ T cells in acquired aplastic anemia. The template used for profiling TCR beta VDJ and CDR3 was genomic DNA. MiXCR, run by TCRdb on the reads, gives a single entry per CDR3 protein. The sample has about 81,000 distinct CDR3 sequences; roughly half are singletons. Input material: sorted CD4+, CD8+, or CD8+CD57+ T cells (not recorded which) from PBMCs. Receptors were obtained from a human donor in good health, serving as a control.

Concerning this clonotype itself: A read error may account for a junction end that differs from germline. The chain uses TRBV10-3 and TRBJ1-1, with D unresolved. This CDR3 region has 12 residues. Germline V lookup: CDR1 ENHRY, CDR2 SYGVKD. The CDR3 is CAISGTGTGAFF. The CDR3 DNA sequence: TGTGCCATCAGTGGGACGGGCACTGGAGCTTTCTTT.

Comments on this clonotype: A much larger clone is a single base away; this may be a read error. The gene calls are TRBV9 and TRBJ2-3, with D possibly matching TRBD2 (6 bases). The V gene's germline CDR1 is SGDLS and CDR2 YYNGEE. The CDR3 has 15 residues. V was pared by 6 bases and J by 1 base, with 15 bases between. The CDR3 reads CASTYGTSGTDTQYF. CDR3 coding DNA: TGTGCCAGCACCTACGGGACTTCTGGCACAGATACGCAGTATTTT.

This clonotype was seen only a few times. This may be a read error: a much more frequent sequence differs by one nucleotide. The rearrangement uses TRBV2 and TRBJ1-6; no reliable D call. The CDR3 runs 16 residues. Looked up from germline, CDR1 is SNHLY and CDR2 is FYNNEI. The CDR3 spells CASSEGISSYDSPLHF. CDR3 coding DNA: TGTGCCAGCAGTGAAGGGATTTCGTCCTATGATTCACCCCTCCACTTT.

This clonotype was observed many times. The chain carries TRBV19 and TRBJ1-5; D is uncertain. CDR1 LNHDA and CDR2 SQIVND come from the germline V gene (reference sequence). The CDR3 runs 13 residues. Trimming removed 5 bases at V and 1 base at J, with 6 bases between. The CDR3 loop is CASSSGSNQPQHF. The CDR3 DNA sequence: TGTGCCAGTAGTTCTGGCAGCAATCAGCCCCAGCATTTT.

As to this clonotype: One base away lies a much larger clone, so this may be a sequencing read error. This chain uses TRBV5-1 with TRBJ2-7; tentative D call: TRBD1 (7 bases). With 4 bases removed from V and 3 bases from J, the gap between germline ends came to 23 bases. CDR1 SGHRS and CDR2 YFSETQ come from the germline V gene. This CDR3 is built from 17 residues. The CDR3, as DNA: TGCGCCAGCAGCCCACAGGCGGGGACAGTCTCTTACTACGAGCAGTACTTC. This gives the protein CASSPQAGTVSYYEQYF.

This clonotype was seen repeatedly, ten times or more. This rearrangement joins TRBV29-1 to TRBJ2-7, with D possibly being TRBD1 (5 bases). The ends were cut back, 0 bases at V and 4 bases at J, with 10 bases in the middle. This CDR3 spans 13 amino acids. Germline CDR1 SQVTM, CDR2 ANQGSEA. This CDR3 is CSVEDSQGYEQYF. CDR3 sequence (DNA): TGCAGCGTTGAAGATTCCCAGGGATACGAGCAGTACTTC.

This clonotype was picked up one time. The chain recombines TRBV6-4 with TRBJ2-1; 9 nucleotides line up with TRBD1. V was pared by 1 base and J by 9 bases, with 4 bases of the junction left unmatched. Germline CDR1 MRHNA, CDR2 SNTAGT. CDR3 size: 14 residues. In nucleotides, the CDR3 is TGTGCCAGCAGTGACTTGGGACAGGGAGGTGAGCAGTTCTTC. Translated, it gives CASSDLGQGGEQFF.

The chain couples TRBV2 to TRBJ1-2; D not certain. V was pared by 8 bases and J by 8 bases, with 15 bases between. The CDR3 loop spans 12 amino acids. Germline CDR1 SNHLY, CDR2 FYNNEI. The CDR3 reads CASGRGVEGYTF. DNA for the CDR3: TGTGCCAGCGGGCGCGGAGTTGAGGGCTACACCTTC.

The chain links TRBV14 to TRBJ1-1; D ambiguous. The CDR3 has 14 amino acids. V was pared by 3 bases and J by 0 bases, with 8 bases between. Germline V lookup: CDR1 SGHDN, CDR2 FVKESK. CDR3 loop: CASSHRIMNTEAFF. CDR3 DNA sequence: TGTGCCAGCAGCCACCGAATCATGAACACTGAAGCTTTCTTT.

This clonotype was seen at least ten times. This chain joins TRBV2 and TRBJ2-7; D tentatively reads TRBD1 or TRBD2 (5 bases each). The CDR3 is 13 residues long. Trimming stripped 4 bases from V and 9 bases from J, with 16 bases between. The germline CDR1 and CDR2 sequences are SNHLY and FYNNEI. The CDR3 loop is CASSAMGERRQYF. The CDR3 nucleotides are TGTGCCAGCAGTGCTATGGGGGAAAGGAGGCAGTACTTC.

V and J are TRBV10-3 and TRBJ1-2; 8 bases line up with TRBD1. V shed 6 bases and J 8 bases; nucleotides not matched to a gene: 8. The CDR3 spans 13 residues. The germline CDR1 and CDR2 sequences are ENHRY and SYGVKD. CDR3 bases: TGTGCCATCAGGGACAGGGAAGGAGAGGGCTACACCTTC. Translating gives CAIRDREGEGYTF.

V gene TRBV25-1 combines with J gene TRBJ2-2; no definite D call. V was trimmed by 6 bases and J by 4 bases, leaving 9 bases between them. Looked up from germline, CDR1 is MGHDK and CDR2 is SYGVNS. CDR3 length: 13 amino acids. CDR3: CASRERGTGELFF. CDR3 nucleotides: TGTGCCAGCAGAGAAAGAGGCACCGGGGAGCTGTTTTTT.

Note on this clonotype: One junction end disagrees with the germline gene, perhaps due to a read error. The V gene is TRBV25-1, the J gene TRBJ2-3, with 12 positions matching TRBD2. This CDR3 contains 16 residues. Germline assignment: CDR1 MGHDK and CDR2 SYGVNS. The CDR3 coding sequence is TGTGCCACCAGTGATCCTAGCGGGGGGGGTACAGATACGCAGTATTTT. Protein: CATSDPSGGGTDTQYF.

The rearrangement joins TRBV30 to TRBJ2-3; D not certain. This CDR3 contains 12 residues. Germline loops: CDR1 GTSNPN, CDR2 SVGIG (reference sequence). With 0 bases removed from V and 4 bases from J, the gap between germline ends came to 5 bases. The CDR3 sequence: CAWSVPADTQYF. The CDR3 DNA is TGTGCCTGGAGTGTACCAGCAGATACGCAGTATTTT.

This clonotype was recorded at least ten times. The gene calls are TRBV6-1 and TRBJ2-1; 8 bases are a match to TRBD2. Unmatched junction bases numbered 8, after V lost 3 bases and J lost 4 bases. This CDR3 has 16 amino acids. CDR1 is MNHNS and CDR2 is SASEGT in the germline V gene. CDR3: CASSDQSGRGYNEQFF. The CDR3 nucleotides are TGTGCCAGCAGTGATCAGTCCGGGAGGGGGTACAATGAGCAGTTCTTC.

The V call is TRBV28, the J call TRBJ1-5; 9 bases map to TRBD1. The ends lost 5 bases at V and 13 bases at J; junction bases unmatched: 12. The CDR3 spans 14 residues. Looked up from germline, CDR1 is MDHEN and CDR2 is SYDVKM. The CDR3 DNA reads TGTGCCAGCAGTCCAACGAGCCGGGACAGGGTACAGCATTTT. Its translation: CASSPTSRDRVQHF. Together with reference TRBV28 and TRBJ1-5, the CDR3 gives the full variable domain: DVKVTQSSRYLVKRTGEKVFLECVQDMDHENMFWYRQDPGLGLRLIYFSYDVKMKEKGDIPEGYSVSREKKERFSLILESASTNQTSMYLCASSPTSRDRVQHFGDGTRLSIL.

CDR3 loop: CASSYSIHF. DNA for the CDR3: TGTGCCAGCAGTTACTCTATCCACTTT. The chain carries TRBV25-1 and TRBJ1-6; no reliable D call. The CDR3 spans 9 residues. Germline V CDR1 and CDR2: MGHDK, SYGVNS. The V end lost 5 bases, the J end lost 17 bases, and 7 bases lay between the germline ends.

The chain joins TRBV20-1 to TRBJ2-1; 7 bases agree with TRBD2. From germline, CDR1 is DFQATT and CDR2 SNEGSKA (reference sequence). Trimming took 0 bases from V and 8 from J; bases not matched to a gene: 10. This CDR3 spans 15 amino acids. The CDR3 loop is CSARDGGGGGDEQFF. CDR3 DNA sequence: TGCAGTGCTAGAGATGGTGGCGGGGGAGGGGATGAGCAGTTCTTC.

This clonotype was seen many times. The chain employs TRBV6-5 and TRBJ1-4; 11 positions match TRBD1. The germline V gene encodes CDR1 MNHEY and CDR2 SVGAGI. V was clipped by 2 bases and J by 6 bases; unmatched bases: 2. The CDR3 totals 15 residues. The CDR3 DNA reads TGTGCCAGCAGTTACGTGGGACAGGGGGATGAAAAACTGTTTTTT. This translates into CASSYVGQGDEKLFF.

The sample holds many counts of this clonotype. This sequence joins TRBV25-1 and TRBJ2-3; 11 positions match TRBD2. The CDR3 covers 15 residues. The V gene end was trimmed by 5 bases and the J gene end by 3 bases; junction bases not matched to a gene: 4. CDR1 is MGHDK and CDR2 is SYGVNS in the germline V gene. CDR3 in amino acids: CASSFSGGATDTQYF. Here the CDR3 DNA reads TGTGCCAGCAGTTTTAGCGGGGGGGCAACAGATACGCAGTATTTT.

The V gene is TRBV2, the J gene TRBJ1-4, with D uncertain. V dropped 6 bases and J dropped 6 bases, with 14 bases sitting between them. The CDR3 consists of 14 residues. Germline V CDR1 and CDR2: SNHLY, FYNNEI. Here the CDR3 DNA reads TGTGCCAGCAGCGAGGACGGCCCGGATGAAAAACTGTTTTTT. Translated: CASSEDGPDEKLFF.

On this clonotype: A junction end diverges from the germline sequence, so it may reflect a read error. The genes are TRBV29-1 and TRBJ1-2; D is uncertain. The CDR3 covers 11 residues. Germline V gene sequence: CDR1 SQVTM, CDR2 ANQGSEA. The CDR3 loop reads CSVEETSMIFF. Here the CDR3 DNA reads TGCAGCGTTGAAGAAACGAGTATGATTTTCTTC.

The rearrangement joins TRBV2 to TRBJ1-5; no clear D gene. There are 12 residues in the CDR3. Per the germline V gene, CDR1 is SNHLY and CDR2 is FYNNEI. V shed 1 base and J shed 7 bases, with 5 bases lying between them. The CDR3 spells CASSEGGQPQHF. The CDR3, as DNA: TGTGCCAGCAGTGAAGGTGGACAGCCCCAGCATTTT.

On this clonotype itself: This may be a read error, as it is one base from a much larger clone. This sequence joins TRBV20-1 and TRBJ1-1, with D possibly being TRBD1 (6 bases). V dropped 6 bases and J dropped 4 bases, with 18 bases sitting between them. CDR3 length: 14 amino acids. CDR1 and CDR2 from the germline V gene are DFQATT and SNEGSKA (reference sequence). The CDR3: CSALTRGLATEAFF. As DNA, the CDR3 is TGCAGTGCCCTGACCCGGGGGCTGGCCACTGAAGCTTTCTTT.